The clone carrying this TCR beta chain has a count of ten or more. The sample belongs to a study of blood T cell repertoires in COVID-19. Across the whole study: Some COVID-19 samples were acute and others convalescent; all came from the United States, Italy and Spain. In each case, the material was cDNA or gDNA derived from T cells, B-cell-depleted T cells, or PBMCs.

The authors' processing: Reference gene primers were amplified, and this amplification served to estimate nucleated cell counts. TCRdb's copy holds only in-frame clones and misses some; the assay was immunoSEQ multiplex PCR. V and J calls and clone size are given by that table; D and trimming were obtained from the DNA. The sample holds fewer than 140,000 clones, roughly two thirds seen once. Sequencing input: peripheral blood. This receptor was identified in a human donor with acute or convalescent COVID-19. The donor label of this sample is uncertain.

This CDR3 reads CASSEVAANYGYTF. CDR3 coding DNA: TGTGCCAGCAGTGAAGTCGCAGCTAACTATGGCTACACCTTC. This chain links TRBV2 with TRBJ1-2, with D uncertain. CDR3 size: 14 residues. Germline CDR1 is SNHLY and CDR2 is FYNNEI. Trimming took 1 base from V and 0 from J, leaving 6 bases between them. The full variable domain, rest sourced from reference TRBV2 and TRBJ1-2, is EPEVTQTPSHQVTQMGQEVILRCVPISNHLYFYWYRQILGQKVEFLVSFYNNEISEKSEIFDDQFSVERPDGSNFTLKIRSTKLEDSAMYFCASSEVAANYGYTFGSGTRLTVV.